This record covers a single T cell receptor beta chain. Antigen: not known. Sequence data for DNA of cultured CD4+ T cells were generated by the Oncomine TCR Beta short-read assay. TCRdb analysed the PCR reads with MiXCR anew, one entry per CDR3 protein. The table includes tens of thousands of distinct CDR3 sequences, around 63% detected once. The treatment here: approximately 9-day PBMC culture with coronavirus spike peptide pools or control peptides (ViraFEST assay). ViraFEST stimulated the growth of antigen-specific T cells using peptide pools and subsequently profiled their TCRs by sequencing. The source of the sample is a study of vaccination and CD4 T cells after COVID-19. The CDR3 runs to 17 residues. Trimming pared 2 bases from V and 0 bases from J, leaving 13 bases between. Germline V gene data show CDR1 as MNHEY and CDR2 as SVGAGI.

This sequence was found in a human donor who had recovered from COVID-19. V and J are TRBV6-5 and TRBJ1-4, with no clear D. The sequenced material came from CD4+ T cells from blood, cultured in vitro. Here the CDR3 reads CASSYAWADTTNEKLFF. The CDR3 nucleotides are TGTGCCAGCAGTTACGCATGGGCTGATACAACTAATGAAAAACTGTTTTTT.